This T cell receptor beta chain is drawn from a study of T-cell reconstitution after alpha-beta-depleted transplantation in children. The sample holds many counts of this clonotype. Per the germline V gene, CDR1 is SGHKS and CDR2 is YYEKEE (reference sequence). This CDR3 has 14 residues. V shed 4 bases, J shed 1 base, and the junction held 4 bases outside the gene matches. Molecular barcoding with unique molecular identifiers was used for the TCRbeta library. TCRdb re-derived calls from the PCR reads in MiXCR, one entry per CDR3 protein. The profile shows about 110,000 distinct CDR3 sequences, around 10% of them singletons.

This chain joins TRBV5-5 and TRBJ2-5, with 7 positions matching TRBD1. The sequencing here drew on PBMCs from the stem cell graft donor, taken from the stem cell graft. The clonotype originates from a human donor who donated a stem cell graft to a child with acute lymphoblastic leukemia. The CDR3 DNA reads TGTGCCAGCAGCGAGGACAGGATCCAAGAGACCCAGTACTTC. Translating it yields CASSEDRIQETQYF.